These 23 T cell receptor beta chains share one sample of origin, sequenced in a study of ipilimumab plus nivolumab after autologous stem cell transplantation. The data were produced by immunoSEQ multiplex PCR, yet TCRdb's version contains in-frame clones alone and is incomplete. The top ten clones hold under 1% of a sample with 37,000 or so clones, over 90% of them seen once. This material consisted of PBMCs, taken in a trial of ipilimumab plus nivolumab as post-transplant consolidation. Source of these receptors: a male donor with multiple myeloma.

The J gene is TRBJ1-4, the V gene TRBV7-9, with 8 bases matching TRBD1. Germline V gives CDR1 SEHNR, CDR2 FQNEAQ (reference sequence). CDR3 length: 15 amino acids. The ends lost 4 bases at V and 11 bases at J; junction bases unmatched: 12. The CDR3 DNA sequence: TGTGCCAGCAGCTCTTTCGGACAGGGCCGGGAGAAACTGTTTTTT. Protein sequence: CASSSFGQGREKLFF.

This clone was recorded once. This sequence joins TRBV19 and TRBJ2-2; the match to TRBD1 covers 11 bases. CDR1 and CDR2 from the germline V gene are LNHDA and SQIVND (reference sequence). This CDR3 is 16 amino acids long. V lost 4 bases, J lost 4 bases, and 5 bases stayed unmatched. CDR3 in DNA: TGTGCCAGTAGTACCCGGACAGGGGGCAGCACCGGGGAGCTGTTTTTT. This translates into CASSTRTGGSTGELFF.

This clone was counted a single time. The V and J genes are TRBV6-6 and TRBJ2-7; 8 nucleotides line up with TRBD1. The V gene end was trimmed by 6 bases and the J gene end by 1 base; junction bases not matched to a gene: 8. Germline V CDR1 and CDR2: MNHNY, SVGAGI (reference sequence). The length of the CDR3 is 15 residues. CDR3 amino acids: CASSTGQGSSYEQYF. As DNA, the CDR3 is TGTGCCAGCAGCACCGGACAGGGTTCATCCTACGAGCAGTACTTC.

The rearrangement uses TRBV6-5 and TRBJ1-2, with 7 bases that match TRBD1. CDR1 and CDR2 from the germline V gene are MNHEY and SVGAGI. This CDR3 region has 14 residues. Trimming at V came to 6 bases and at J to 7 bases, leaving 11 bases not matched to a gene. In DNA form, the CDR3 reads TGTGCCAGCAGCGACAGGGCGGGGGTTGGTGGCTACACCTTC. Translation gives CASSDRAGVGGYTF.

V gene TRBV19 combines with J gene TRBJ2-7, with D possibly being TRBD1 (5 bases). Between the trimmed V and J ends, which lost 5 bases and 3 bases, there was a span of 17 bases. Germline V gene lookup returns CDR1 LNHDA and CDR2 SQIVND (reference sequence). The CDR3 totals 15 residues. The CDR3 reads CASSPSQGRGYEQYF. CDR3 coding DNA: TGTGCCAGTAGTCCCAGTCAGGGAAGGGGCTACGAGCAGTACTTC.

This clone came up once. The CDR3 DNA reads TGTGCCAGCAGCACAGACAGCAGCTATGGCTACACCTTC. The encoded protein is CASSTDSSYGYTF. This chain uses TRBV6-6 with TRBJ1-2; a possible D gene is TRBD1 (5 bases). The CDR3 loop spans 13 amino acids. Germline CDR1 and CDR2: MNHNY and SVGAGI (reference sequence). V lost 6 bases and J 4 bases, leaving 12 bases between the germline ends.

This chain uses TRBV18 with TRBJ1-4, with TRBD1 matching over 8 bases. The CDR3 is 14 amino acids. V shed 5 bases and J 8 bases; nucleotides not matched to a gene: 7. Per germline, CDR1 KGHSH and CDR2 LQKENI. The CDR3: CASSLQGAEEKLFF. Here the CDR3 DNA reads TGTGCCAGCTCATTGCAGGGGGCCGAGGAAAAACTGTTTTTT. Complete variable domain (other parts from reference TRBV18 and TRBJ1-4): NAGVMQNPRHLVRRRGQEARLRCSPMKGHSHVYWYRQLPEEGLKFMVYLQKENIIDESGMPKERFSAEFPKEGPSILRIQQVVRGDSAAYFCASSLQGAEEKLFFGSGTQLSVL.

The chain employs TRBV10-3 and TRBJ2-7, with TRBD2 matching 14 bases. Germline CDR1 and CDR2: ENHRY and SYGVKD. The CDR3 is 13 residues long. J was trimmed by 4 bases and V by 11 bases; bases with no gene match: 4. Here the CDR3 reads CALGTSGGYEQYF. CDR3 sequence (DNA): TGTGCCCTCGGGACTAGCGGGGGATACGAGCAGTACTTC.

The rearrangement links TRBV15 to TRBJ1-5; D gene uncertain. This CDR3 is built from 16 residues. From germline, CDR1 is LNHNV and CDR2 YYDKDF (reference sequence). The V and J ends lost 0 bases and 2 bases respectively, with 11 bases between them. DNA of the CDR3: TGTGCCACCAGCAGAGATATGGGGTTCGGCAATCAGCCCCAGCATTTT. It yields the protein CATSRDMGFGNQPQHF.

The chain joins TRBV28 to TRBJ1-6; no firm D call. Germline assignment: CDR1 MDHEN and CDR2 SYDVKM. This CDR3 is built from 18 residues. V lost 5 bases and J 0 bases, leaving 17 bases between the germline ends. The CDR3 is CASSIGPGLSSYNSPLHF. For the CDR3, the DNA is TGTGCCAGCAGTATCGGACCGGGTTTGAGCTCCTATAATTCACCCCTCCACTTT.

V gene TRBV5-1 combines with J gene TRBJ1-4, with TRBD1 matching over 10 bases. V dropped 4 bases and J dropped 10; count of bases not matched to a gene: 7. The germline V gene has CDR1 SGHRS and CDR2 YFSETQ. The CDR3 has 14 residues. CDR3 region: CASSPGQGLGKLFF. DNA for the CDR3: TGCGCCAGCAGCCCGGGACAGGGGCTGGGAAAACTGTTTTTT.

J is TRBJ2-1 and V is TRBV5-1; maybe TRBD1 (5 bases). This CDR3 spans 13 amino acids. Deletions cut 4 bases from V and 8 bases from J, with 13 bases between. Germline V gene data show CDR1 as SGHRS and CDR2 as YFSETQ. CDR3 amino acids: CASSRGPGDEQFF. The CDR3, as DNA: TGCGCCAGCAGCAGGGGCCCTGGGGATGAGCAGTTCTTC.

J is TRBJ2-7 and V is TRBV7-9, with D possibly being TRBD1 (5 bases). CDR1 is SEHNR and CDR2 is FQNEAQ in the germline V gene (reference sequence). This CDR3 is built from 15 residues. The germline V and J ends were trimmed by 1 base and 7 bases, with 17 bases remaining between them. The CDR3 sequence: CASSLGGSAGEEQYF. The CDR3 DNA reads as TGTGCCAGCAGCTTAGGGGGCAGTGCCGGCGAGGAGCAGTACTTC.

The chain has TRBV19 and TRBJ2-3; TRBD2 agrees at 11 bases. The CDR3 is 17 residues long. The germline CDR1 and CDR2 sequences are LNHDA and SQIVND (reference sequence). Trimming cost V 3 bases and J 4 bases; bases outside gene matches: 9. The CDR3 DNA reads as TGTGCCAGTAGTATGCTGCTTAGCGGGAGGGCCTCAGATACGCAGTATTTT. Protein sequence: CASSMLLSGRASDTQYF.

The J gene is TRBJ2-6, the V gene TRBV21-1; the table names TRBD2, a call not compared with the DNA. TRBV21-1 is tagged as a pseudogene. The CDR3 consists of 15 residues. The CDR3 DNA is TGTGCCAGCAGCAAAGTCCGGGTTGGGGCCAACGTCCTGACTTTC. Translating it yields CASSKVRVGANVLTF.

This chain joins TRBV29-1 and TRBJ2-7; 9 bases align to TRBD1. The CDR3 loop spans 15 amino acids. The ends lost 0 bases at V and 4 bases at J; junction bases unmatched: 7. Germline V gene lookup returns CDR1 SQVTM and CDR2 ANQGSEA. This CDR3 reads CSVEDPGTGSYEQYF. The CDR3, as DNA: TGCAGCGTTGAAGACCCCGGGACAGGGAGTTACGAGCAGTACTTC.

V usage is TRBV28 and J usage is TRBJ2-3; D possibly uses TRBD1 or TRBD2 (5 bases each). Looked up from germline, CDR1 is MDHEN and CDR2 is SYDVKM. V was pared by 7 bases and J by 2 bases, with 10 bases between. The CDR3 runs 13 residues. Here the CDR3 DNA reads TGTGCCAGCAAGTCGGGGCTCACAGATACGCAGTATTTT. This sequence encodes CASKSGLTDTQYF.

The rearrangement links TRBV5-1 to TRBJ2-1, with D hard to call. The CDR3 consists of 17 residues. CDR1 and CDR2 from the germline V gene are SGHRS and YFSETQ. Trimming took off 0 bases at V and 7 bases at J, with 20 bases between the two ends. The CDR3 coding sequence is TGCGCCAGCAGCTTGGTCGCGACCCAACCCCTAACAAATGAGCAGTTCTTC. Residues: CASSLVATQPLTNEQFF.

The rearrangement uses TRBV28 and TRBJ2-7, with D possibly being TRBD2 (6 bases). Trimming left V 8 bases short and J 0 bases short, with 17 bases between. Germline CDR1 MDHEN, CDR2 SYDVKM. The CDR3 runs 15 residues. For the CDR3, the DNA is TGTGCCAGCGCCTACCACGGGGGAAGCTCCTACGAGCAGTACTTC. Protein: CASAYHGGSSYEQYF.

This chain links TRBV19 with TRBJ2-7; 7 bases line up with TRBD2. V was pared by 5 bases and J by 1 base, with 11 bases of the junction left unmatched. This CDR3 has 16 residues. Germline lookup yields CDR1 LNHDA and CDR2 SQIVND (reference sequence). In DNA form, the CDR3 reads TGTGCCAGTAGTCTGATACTAGCGCCTAGGTCCTACGAGCAGTACTTC. Its translation is CASSLILAPRSYEQYF.

This chain uses TRBV7-6 with TRBJ2-2; no firm D call. The CDR3 has 12 residues. The V gene lost 5 bases and the J gene lost 5 bases, with 6 bases spanning the gap. Germline V gene sequence: CDR1 SGHVS, CDR2 FNYEAQ. Here the CDR3 DNA reads TGTGCCAGCAGCCATAGTACCGGGGAGCTGTTTTTT. Translating it yields CASSHSTGELFF.

The rearrangement uses TRBV7-2 and TRBJ1-2; TRBD1 agrees at 8 bases. The CDR3 is 16 amino acids. Germline V CDR1 and CDR2: SGHTA, FQGNSA. V gave up 5 bases and J gave up 3 bases; unmatched junction bases: 11. The CDR3 DNA reads TGTGCCAGCAGCCTCTCTGAAGGACAGGGACACTATGGCTACACCTTC. It is translated as CASSLSEGQGHYGYTF.

This chain joins TRBV27 and TRBJ2-1; 9 bases agree with TRBD2. In germline, CDR1 is MNHEY, CDR2 SMNVEV (reference sequence). Trimming at V came to 7 bases and at J to 6 bases, leaving 10 bases not matched to a gene. The CDR3 length is 15 residues. CDR3 DNA: TGTGCCAGCACCGCGGGGACTAGCCCGGGCAATGAGCAGTTCTTC. It specifies CASTAGTSPGNEQFF.